Following are 29 T cell receptor beta chains from one sample sequenced in a study of blood T cell repertoires in COVID-19. Libraries were prepared by immunoSEQ multiplex PCR; TCRdb keeps only in-frame clonotypes and omits some of them. The sample contains 81,000 or so clones, about nine tenths of which appear only once. The sample was peripheral blood. Receptors originate from a man between 65 and 85 years old with active or convalescent COVID-19.

V and J are TRBV27 and TRBJ1-1, with 7 nucleotides matching TRBD1. CDR3 length: 14 amino acids. The germline gives CDR1 MNHEY, CDR2 SMNVEV (reference sequence). Trimming removed 5 bases from V and 4 bases from J; junction bases left unmatched: 7. The CDR3 spells CASSLRQGGTEAFF. In DNA form, the CDR3 reads TGTGCCAGCAGTCTGCGACAGGGTGGCACTGAAGCTTTCTTT.

J is TRBJ1-1 and V is TRBV4-3; a possible D gene is TRBD1 (6 bases). This CDR3 has 15 amino acids. Germline-derived CDR1 and CDR2 are LGHNA and YSLEER. V gave up 5 bases and J gave up 5 bases, with 18 bases separating them. This CDR3 reads CASSRGEGQGTEAFF. For the CDR3, the DNA is TGCGCCAGCAGCAGAGGGGAGGGCCAGGGGACTGAAGCTTTCTTT.

The V call is TRBV6-4, the J call TRBJ1-2; tentative D call: TRBD1 (6 bases). The CDR3 consists of 14 residues. Germline V gene lookup returns CDR1 MRHNA and CDR2 SNTAGT. V lost 4 bases to trimming and J lost 6 bases, with 15 bases between them. The CDR3 loop is CASSGKGGMDGYTF. Written as DNA, the CDR3 is TGTGCCAGCAGTGGTAAGGGGGGGATGGATGGCTACACCTTC.

V and J are TRBV6-2 or TRBV6-3 and TRBJ1-2; a possible D gene is TRBD1 (6 bases). The length of the CDR3 is 17 residues. The germline gives CDR1 MNHEY, CDR2 SVGEGT. V shed 6 bases and J shed 4 bases, with 24 bases lying between them. The CDR3 nucleotides read TGTGCCAGCAGCATAATTGGGACATCGGGCCTCGGCTATGGCTACACCTTC. Protein sequence: CASSIIGTSGLGYGYTF.

This chain joins TRBV5-4 and TRBJ2-7, with a weak D call TRBD1 (5 bases). Per the germline V gene, CDR1 is SGHNT and CDR2 is YYREEE (reference sequence). Deletions cut 0 bases from V and 0 bases from J, with 7 bases between. The CDR3 loop spans 14 amino acids. CDR3 in amino acids: CASSLARGSYEQYF. In nucleotides, the CDR3 is TGTGCCAGCAGCTTGGCTAGGGGCTCCTACGAGCAGTACTTC.

This sequence joins TRBV3-1 (or the pseudogene TRBV3-2) and TRBJ2-3, with D uncertain. V was shortened by 0 bases and J by 3 bases, with 10 bases between the two germline ends. The CDR3 totals 15 residues. The germline gives CDR1 LGHDT, CDR2 YNNKEL (reference sequence). CDR3 nucleotide sequence: TGTGCCAGCAGCCAAGAGCCACGGTTAACAGATACGCAGTATTTT. It specifies CASSQEPRLTDTQYF.

This clone was detected once. This chain links TRBV28 with TRBJ2-7; the D is unclear. CDR1 and CDR2 (germline): MDHEN, SYDVKM. The CDR3 has 15 amino acids. Trimming left V 4 bases short and J 0 bases short, with 13 bases between. The DNA of the CDR3 is TGTGCCAGCAGTTCCATGGCCCTTATCTCCTACGAGCAGTACTTC. Translation gives CASSSMALISYEQYF. The entire variable domain, with the rest obtained from reference TRBV28 and TRBJ2-7, is as follows: DVKVTQSSRYLVKRTGEKVFLECVQDMDHENMFWYRQDPGLGLRLIYFSYDVKMKEKGDIPEGYSVSREKKERFSLILESASTNQTSMYLCASSSMALISYEQYFGPGTRLTVT.

The CDR3 region has the DNA TGTGCCACATCACAAGCGTATACCTACGAGCAGTACTTC. Translated: CATSQAYTYEQYF. V is TRBV28 and J is TRBJ2-7, with unresolved D. Germline lookup yields CDR1 MDHEN and CDR2 SYDVKM. Deletions cut 10 bases from V and 2 bases from J, with 15 bases between. This CDR3 is 13 amino acids long.

The chain uses TRBV7-2 and TRBJ1-5; 8 bases are shared with TRBD1. The CDR3 consists of 15 residues. Germline trimming cut 5 bases from V and 0 bases from J; bases unmatched to any gene: 3. Germline V lookup: CDR1 SGHTA, CDR2 FQGNSA. The DNA for the CDR3 is TGTGCCAGCAGCCAGACAGGGGTTAGCAATCAGCCCCAGCATTTT. It encodes CASSQTGVSNQPQHF.

CDR3: CASSQGTGRNQPQHF. CDR3 DNA: TGCGCCAGCAGCCAAGGGACCGGGAGAAATCAGCCCCAGCATTTT. This chain uses TRBV4-1 with TRBJ1-5, with D uncertain. Germline values: CDR1 MGHRA, CDR2 YSYEKL. V lost 1 base and J 4 bases, leaving 11 bases between the germline ends. This CDR3 spans 15 amino acids.

V gene TRBV28 combines with J gene TRBJ2-3, with D unclear. Trimming cost V 3 bases and J 4 bases, with 8 bases left between them. Germline assignment: CDR1 MDHEN and CDR2 SYDVKM. CDR3 length: 13 amino acids. The CDR3 DNA follows: TGTGCCAGCAGTTTGCGAGTTCCAGATACGCAGTATTTT. It codes for CASSLRVPDTQYF.

In the case of this clone: As the CDR3 is not closed by the conserved phenylalanine or tryptophan, this likely results from a read error. This sequence joins TRBV7-9 and TRBJ1-5, with D tentatively TRBD1 (5 bases). Trimming left V 5 bases short and J 0 bases short, with 20 bases between. The CDR3 is 18 residues long. The germline V gene has CDR1 SEHNR and CDR2 FQNEAQ (reference sequence). The CDR3 is CASSLGVGGRDSNQPQHL. CDR3 DNA: TGTGCCAGCAGCCTTGGGGTCGGGGGAAGAGATAGCAATCAGCCCCAGCATCTT.

This clone was seen a few times. The V and J genes are TRBV6-2 or TRBV6-3 and TRBJ1-1; 7 bases fit TRBD1. Germline V CDR1 and CDR2: MNHEY, SVGEGT. CDR3 length equals 16 residues. Trimming took 6 bases from V and 1 from J; bases not matched to a gene: 11. CDR3 protein: CASRPTQGPRNTEAFF. The CDR3 coding sequence is TGTGCCAGCAGACCTACACAGGGGCCGCGGAACACTGAAGCTTTCTTT.

The genes are TRBV5-5 and TRBJ1-1; TRBD1 matches 7 bases. After removal of 4 bases from V and 0 bases from J, the junction contained 15 bases not matched to a gene. The CDR3 length is 18 residues. Germline lookup yields CDR1 SGHKS and CDR2 YYEKEE (reference sequence). CDR3 sequence reads: CASSTTDRAGPLNTEAFF. CDR3 DNA sequence: TGTGCCAGCAGCACGACCGACAGGGCCGGGCCCCTGAACACTGAAGCTTTCTTT.

This chain links TRBV3-1 (or the pseudogene TRBV3-2) with TRBJ2-7, with 7 bases matching TRBD1. The J segment lost 0 bases and the V segment lost 4 bases, leaving 12 bases of the junction unmatched. CDR3 length equals 17 residues. The germline CDR1 and CDR2 sequences are LGHDT and YNNKEL (reference sequence). CDR3 coding DNA: TGTGCCAGCAGCCCCGACAGGGCCTATCCACTCTCCTACGAGCAGTACTTC. Its protein is CASSPDRAYPLSYEQYF.

The chain employs TRBV6-5 and TRBJ2-7, with D possibly matching TRBD1 (6 bases). Germline V gene lookup returns CDR1 MNHEY and CDR2 SVGAGI. Trimming pared 2 bases from V and 4 bases from J, leaving 15 bases between. This CDR3 is 15 amino acids long. The CDR3 DNA sequence: TGTGCCAGCAGTTACCCAGCACAGGGATCATACGAGCAGTACTTC. Translation gives CASSYPAQGSYEQYF.

V and J are TRBV25-1 and TRBJ2-1; TRBD1 matches at 9 bases. Germline V gene sequence: CDR1 MGHDK, CDR2 SYGVNS. The length of the CDR3 is 15 residues. J lost 7 bases, V lost 5 bases, and 9 bases had no gene match. In nucleotides, the CDR3 is TGTGCCAGCAGTCTCCCGGGACAGGGAAAGAATGAGCAGTTCTTC. Translating it yields CASSLPGQGKNEQFF.

The rearrangement uses TRBV19 and TRBJ2-1; 7 bases are a match to TRBD2. V was clipped by 3 bases and J by 4 bases; unmatched bases: 6. Germline V gene sequence: CDR1 LNHDA, CDR2 SQIVND (reference sequence). CDR3 length: 15 residues. The CDR3, as DNA: TGTGCCAGTAGTATCGGGACTAAAAATTACAATGAGCAGTTCTTC. Protein product: CASSIGTKNYNEQFF.

The chain uses TRBV6-5 and TRBJ2-7; D gene unclear. This CDR3 region has 13 residues. Looked up from germline, CDR1 is MNHEY and CDR2 is SVGAGI. The V end lost 6 bases, the J end lost 1 base, and 10 bases lay between the germline ends. The DNA for the CDR3 is TGTGCCAGCAGCCTAACCGATTCCTACGAGCAGTACTTC. This codes for CASSLTDSYEQYF.

The rearrangement links TRBV4-3 to TRBJ2-2; D gene unclear. CDR1 is LGHNA, CDR2 YSLEER, per germline. There are 15 residues in the CDR3. Trimming removed 6 bases from V and 0 bases from J, with 11 bases in between. CDR3 in amino acids: CASSSGSANTGELFF. DNA for the CDR3: TGCGCCAGCAGTTCGGGTTCCGCGAACACCGGGGAGCTGTTTTTT.

This rearrangement joins TRBV30 to TRBJ2-2; D is unclear. The CDR3 is 15 residues long. Germline V lookup: CDR1 GTSNPN, CDR2 SVGIG (reference sequence). Trimming left V 2 bases short and J 6 bases short, with 16 bases between. This chain's CDR3 is CAWSLTPLRSGELFF. The CDR3, as DNA: TGTGCCTGGAGTCTCACTCCTTTGAGATCCGGGGAGCTGTTTTTT.

The chain has TRBV5-4 and TRBJ2-3; TRBD2 matches 9 bases. Losses at the gene ends were 6 bases for V and 5 bases for J; bases not matched to a gene: 10. Germline CDR1 SGHNT, CDR2 YYREEE (reference sequence). The CDR3 totals 15 residues. This CDR3 is CASIDFSGGGDTQYF. In nucleotides, the CDR3 is TGTGCCAGCATCGATTTTAGCGGGGGTGGAGATACGCAGTATTTT.

This clone was recorded once. The rearrangement links TRBV9 to TRBJ2-1; TRBD2 is a possible D gene (6 bases). Per germline, CDR1 SGDLS and CDR2 YYNGEE. Trimming stripped 2 bases from V and 0 bases from J, with 15 bases between. The CDR3 sequence is 17 residues long. This chain's CDR3 is CASSVDGGGSSYNEQFF. In DNA, the CDR3 is TGTGCCAGCAGCGTCGATGGTGGAGGGAGCTCCTACAATGAGCAGTTCTTC.

The V call is TRBV2, the J call TRBJ1-5, with 8 bases fitting TRBD1. Germline loops: CDR1 SNHLY, CDR2 FYNNEI. V shed 4 bases and J 6 bases; nucleotides not matched to a gene: 8. The length of the CDR3 is 15 residues. The CDR3 protein is CASSASDRVSQPQHF. CDR3 nucleotide sequence: TGTGCCAGCAGTGCTTCGGACAGGGTTAGTCAGCCCCAGCATTTT.

The V gene is TRBV30, the J gene TRBJ1-2, with 12 bases lining up with TRBD1. Unmatched junction bases numbered 11, after V lost 5 bases and J lost 4 bases. CDR1 and CDR2 from the germline V gene are GTSNPN and SVGIG (reference sequence). The CDR3 has 16 residues. CDR3: CAWQSGTGGAGYGYTF. The CDR3 DNA reads TGTGCCTGGCAATCCGGGACAGGGGGCGCCGGCTATGGCTACACCTTC.

The chain recombines TRBV7-3 with TRBJ1-2; tentative D call: TRBD1 (6 bases). The germline V gene has CDR1 SGHTA and CDR2 FQGTGA. Trimming stripped 5 bases from V and 6 bases from J, with 28 bases between. The CDR3 extends over 18 amino acids. The CDR3 region has the DNA TGTGCCAGCAGCGCTCAGAGGGGGGGAGCGCGGGCAGATCATGGCTACACCTTC. Residues: CASSAQRGGARADHGYTF. The whole variable domain, remainder taken from reference TRBV7-3 and TRBJ1-2, is GAGVSQTPSNKVTEKGKYVELRCDPISGHTALYWYRQSLGQGPEFLIYFQGTGAADDSGLPNDRFFAVRPEGSVSTLKIQRTERGDSAVYLCASSAQRGGARADHGYTFGSGTRLTVV.

This chain joins TRBV19 and TRBJ1-5; 8 bases agree with TRBD1. The V gene's germline CDR1 is LNHDA and CDR2 SQIVND (reference sequence). This CDR3 has 14 amino acids. The J segment lost 5 bases and the V segment lost 4 bases, leaving 4 bases of the junction unmatched. CDR3: CASSRTGIDQPQHF. The CDR3 nucleotides are TGTGCCAGTAGTAGGACAGGGATCGATCAGCCCCAGCATTTT.

The rearrangement links TRBV30 to TRBJ2-2, with 8 bases matching TRBD2. Germline V CDR1 and CDR2: GTSNPN, SVGIG (reference sequence). The CDR3 runs to 15 residues. With 4 bases clipped from V and 0 bases from J, the junction kept 4 bases outside the gene matches. CDR3 in DNA: TGTGCCTGGACGGGGGGACTAGCGAACACCGGGGAGCTGTTTTTT. It is translated as CAWTGGLANTGELFF.

This chain joins TRBV6-5 and TRBJ1-5; D gene ambiguous. V gave up 5 bases and J gave up 6 bases, with 14 bases separating them. The CDR3 is 14 residues long. Looked up from germline, CDR1 is MNHEY and CDR2 is SVGAGI. CDR3: CASSLPPQIQPQHF. In DNA form, the CDR3 reads TGTGCCAGCAGTCTACCGCCCCAAATTCAGCCCCAGCATTTT.